These 15 T cell receptor beta chains came from one sample sequenced in a study of T cell responses to AZD1222 COVID-19 vaccine. Here immunoSEQ multiplex PCR was the method, and the copy in TCRdb shows in-frame clones only, minus some. The table includes more than 95,000 clones, roughly 85% detected once. The specimen comprised peripheral blood, sampled 28 days after the second AZD1222 dose. These receptors were obtained from an adult who received the AZD1222 COVID-19 vaccine.

The J gene is TRBJ1-1, the V gene TRBV20-1; D gene ambiguous. Germline CDR1 and CDR2: DFQATT and SNEGSKA (reference sequence). CDR3 length equals 11 residues. Trimming shortened V by 6 bases and J by 0 bases, and 5 bases separated the two germline ends. As DNA, the CDR3 is TGCAGTGCCGAGCTGAACACTGAAGCTTTCTTT. Amino acids: CSAELNTEAFF.

The chain's CDR3 is CASSSNRGPTNTEAFF. CDR3 in DNA: TGTGCCAGCAGCTCAAACAGGGGGCCGACGAACACTGAAGCTTTCTTT. The genes are TRBV7-9 and TRBJ1-1; TRBD1 matches 9 bases. The CDR3 covers 16 residues. Germline V CDR1 and CDR2: SEHNR, FQNEAQ (reference sequence). V was clipped by 4 bases and J by 1 base; unmatched bases: 7.

The rearrangement uses TRBV12-3 or TRBV12-4 and TRBJ1-6; D is perhaps TRBD1 (6 bases). The CDR3 loop spans 13 amino acids. V was cut by 5 bases and J by 13 bases, with 15 bases left in between. CDR3 nucleotides: TGTGCCAGCAGTCCAAGGGGACACTCGCCCCTCCACTTT. It specifies CASSPRGHSPLHF.

The chain uses TRBV11-2 and TRBJ2-3, with D tentatively TRBD2 (6 bases). This CDR3 is built from 17 residues. With 1 base removed from V and 0 bases from J, the gap between germline ends came to 14 bases. Germline V gives CDR1 SGHAT, CDR2 FQNNGV. CDR3 loop: CASSLVGGEPSTDTQYF. CDR3 nucleotides: TGTGCCAGCAGCTTAGTTGGCGGGGAACCTAGCACAGATACGCAGTATTTT.

The chain joins TRBV30 to TRBJ2-1; no definite D call. CDR3 length: 14 residues. Trimming shortened V by 1 base and J by 1 base, and 8 bases separated the two germline ends. Germline-derived CDR1 and CDR2 are GTSNPN and SVGIG (reference sequence). CDR3 nucleotides: TGTGCCTGGAGTGACGCCCCTTCCTACAATGAGCAGTTCTTC. Protein sequence: CAWSDAPSYNEQFF.

The chain links TRBV5-5 to TRBJ1-6; D perhaps matches TRBD1 (6 bases). Germline CDR1 reads SGHKS; CDR2 reads YYEKEE (reference sequence). Between the trimmed V and J ends, which lost 2 bases and 7 bases, there was a span of 13 bases. CDR3 size: 15 residues. CDR3 coding DNA: TGTGCCAGCAGCTTCTCACAGGGTGAAAATTCACCCCTCCACTTT. Encoded protein: CASSFSQGENSPLHF. The whole variable domain, filled in from reference TRBV5-5 and TRBJ1-6, reads DAGVTQSPTHLIKTRGQQVTLRCSPISGHKSVSWYQQVLGQGPQFIFQYYEKEERGRGNFPDRFSARQFPNYSSELNVNALLLGDSALYLCASSFSQGENSPLHFGNGTRLTVT.

This chain connects TRBV12-1 to TRBJ1-5; no DNA check was done on the table's D call, TRBD1. TRBV12-1 is termed a pseudogene. The CDR3 covers 14 residues. DNA for the CDR3: TGTGCCAGCTTTGGCCAAGGGGGAAATCAGCCCCAGCATTTT. It specifies CASFGQGGNQPQHF.

This clone is a singleton in its sample. The chain combines TRBV30 with TRBJ2-2, with a possible D match to TRBD2 (6 bases). This CDR3 is built from 14 residues. Germline V gene data show CDR1 as GTSNPN and CDR2 as SVGIG (reference sequence). The V end lost 2 bases, the J end lost 3 bases, and 10 bases lay between the germline ends. This CDR3 reads CAWSRLAYTGELFF. The CDR3 DNA reads TGTGCCTGGAGTAGGCTAGCGTACACCGGGGAGCTGTTTTTT.

For the CDR3, the DNA is TGTGCCAGCTTACCGGGTTTCGGAGAAAAACTGTTTTTT. Encoded protein: CASLPGFGEKLFF. The J gene is TRBJ1-4, the V gene TRBV7-9; D gene ambiguous. The CDR3 totals 13 residues. CDR1 and CDR2 (germline): SEHNR, FQNEAQ (reference sequence). Trimming removed 8 bases at V and 8 bases at J, with 15 bases between.

The chain uses TRBV28 and TRBJ1-6, with 8 nucleotides matching TRBD1. Germline lookup yields CDR1 MDHEN and CDR2 SYDVKM. This CDR3 region has 16 residues. V trimming: 4 bases; J trimming: 8 bases; junction bases outside the gene matches: 10. The CDR3 spells CASSSPMGQDHSPLHF. As DNA, the CDR3 is TGTGCCAGCAGTTCACCCATGGGACAGGACCATTCACCCCTCCACTTT. Full variable domain (outside the CDR3, taken from reference TRBV28 and TRBJ1-6): DVKVTQSSRYLVKRTGEKVFLECVQDMDHENMFWYRQDPGLGLRLIYFSYDVKMKEKGDIPEGYSVSREKKERFSLILESASTNQTSMYLCASSSPMGQDHSPLHFGNGTRLTVT.

This clone appeared once. CDR3 coding DNA: TGTGCCAGCAGCCAAGGATGGGGGGTCAACTCCTACGAGCAGTACTTC. Translation: CASSQGWGVNSYEQYF. J is TRBJ2-7 and V is TRBV4-2, with D perhaps TRBD2 (6 bases). Germline CDR1 is LGHNA and CDR2 is YNFKEQ. V was pared by 1 base and J by 0 bases, with 13 bases between. The CDR3 loop spans 16 amino acids.

CDR3 sequence reads: CATARGGGYTF. The CDR3 coding sequence is TGTGCCACCGCCCGGGGTGGTGGCTACACCTTC. The chain recombines TRBV6-5 with TRBJ1-2; the D is unclear. Per the germline V gene, CDR1 is MNHEY and CDR2 is SVGAGI. The germline V and J ends were trimmed by 10 bases and 7 bases, with 13 bases remaining between them. The CDR3 sequence is 11 residues long.

The rearrangement links TRBV7-2 to TRBJ2-7, with D tentatively TRBD2 (7 bases). Trimming shortened V by 5 bases and J by 6 bases, and 23 bases separated the two germline ends. This CDR3 spans 16 amino acids. CDR1 is SGHTA and CDR2 is FQGNSA in the germline V gene. The DNA of the CDR3 is TGTGCCAGCAGCCCTCTAGAGGGGGGGGGACTCCTCGAGCAGTACTTC. Translation gives CASSPLEGGGLLEQYF.

The chain joins TRBV5-4 to TRBJ2-2; no clear D. This CDR3 contains 9 residues. V shed 6 bases and J shed 6 bases, with 0 bases lying between them. Germline lookup yields CDR1 SGHNT and CDR2 YYREEE (reference sequence). The CDR3 protein is CASTGELFF. The CDR3 nucleotides are TGTGCCAGCACCGGGGAGCTGTTTTTT.

The chain combines TRBV4-3 with TRBJ2-7; D call uncertain. Trimming removed 0 bases at V and 3 bases at J, with 12 bases between. The CDR3 covers 15 residues. Germline V lookup: CDR1 LGHNA, CDR2 YSLEER. CDR3 nucleotide sequence: TGCGCCAGCAGCCAAGACCCAACAGTAAGCTACGAGCAGTACTTC. Protein product: CASSQDPTVSYEQYF.